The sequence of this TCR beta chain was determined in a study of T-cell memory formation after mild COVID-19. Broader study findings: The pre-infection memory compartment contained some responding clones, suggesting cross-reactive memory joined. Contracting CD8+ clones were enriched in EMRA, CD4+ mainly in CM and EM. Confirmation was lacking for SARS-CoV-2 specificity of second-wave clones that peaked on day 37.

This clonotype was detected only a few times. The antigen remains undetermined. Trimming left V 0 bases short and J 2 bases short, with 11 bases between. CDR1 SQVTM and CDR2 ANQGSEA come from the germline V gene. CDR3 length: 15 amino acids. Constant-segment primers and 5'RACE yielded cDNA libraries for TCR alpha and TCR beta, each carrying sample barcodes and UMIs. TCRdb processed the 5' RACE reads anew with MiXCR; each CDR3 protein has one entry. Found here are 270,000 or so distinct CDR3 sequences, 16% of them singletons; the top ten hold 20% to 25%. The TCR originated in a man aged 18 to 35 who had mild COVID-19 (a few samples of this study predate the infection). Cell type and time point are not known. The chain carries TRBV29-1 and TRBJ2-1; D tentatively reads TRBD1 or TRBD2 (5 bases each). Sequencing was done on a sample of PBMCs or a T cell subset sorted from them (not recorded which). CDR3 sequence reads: CSVEDARGTYNEQFF. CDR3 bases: TGCAGCGTTGAAGATGCGAGGGGAACCTACAATGAGCAGTTCTTC.